A selection of T cell receptor beta chains follows, all from one sample in a study of blood T cell repertoires in COVID-19. Profiling relied on immunoSEQ multiplex PCR, and the TCRdb table lists in-frame clones only, not all of them. The sample lists some 700,000 clones, just under 90% occurring once. The sample consisted of peripheral blood. These receptor sequences come from a woman aged 18-35 years with acute or convalescent COVID-19. Both conserved end residues are part of each CDR3. A D gene is named only where the DNA matches it firmly. Size tells how often a clone was seen (once, few, many) or the class of an expanded clone, and some rows leave it out.

clone_size,v_call,d_call,j_call,cdr3_nt,cdr3_aa
.,TRBV29-1,.,TRBJ1-4,TGCAGCGTTGAACAGGGTCATTCGGGACTGTTTTTT,CSVEQGHSGLFF
.,TRBV7-6,.,TRBJ1-5,TGTGCCAGCAGCTTATCGGGTCCCAGCAATCAGCCCCAGCATTTT,CASSLSGPSNQPQHF
.,TRBV19,.,TRBJ2-1,TGTGCCAGTAGTGTGGCAGGGAACGTCAATGAGCAGTTCTTC,CASSVAGNVNEQFF
.,TRBV29-1,.,TRBJ1-2,TGCAGCGTTGGGGCTCCGGGGTATGGCTACACCTTC,CSVGAPGYGYTF
.,TRBV4-1,.,TRBJ2-2,TGCGCCAGCAGGCGCGGTGCGAACACCGGGGAGCTGTTTTTT,CASRRGANTGELFF
.,TRBV6-1,.,TRBJ1-2,TGTGCCAGCAGTCCCGACAGGCTATATGGCTACACCTTC,CASSPDRLYGYTF
.,TRBV6-1,.,TRBJ1-5,TGTGCCAGCAGTGAGTCAACCAGGGGCCAGCCCCAGCATTTT,CASSESTRGQPQHF
.,TRBV6-5,.,TRBJ1-2,TGTGCCAGCAGTCCCCCGTCCGCTATAGGGGATGGCTACACCTTC,CASSPPSAIGDGYTF
.,TRBV28,TRBD1,TRBJ2-7,TGTGCCAGCAGTAGGGACAGGATCCCCTACGAGCAGTACTTC,CASSRDRIPYEQYF
.,TRBV2,TRBD1,TRBJ1-5,TGTGCCAGCACCCCCGGGACAGTTAATCAGCCCCAGCATTTT,CASTPGTVNQPQHF
.,TRBV24-1,.,TRBJ2-5,TGTGCCACCAGTGACCTTCAAGAGACCCAGTACTTC,CATSDLQETQYF
few,TRBV6-2/TRBV6-3,.,TRBJ1-1,TGTGCCAGCACCCCGGGGGGAAACACTGAAGCTTTCTTT,CASTPGGNTEAFF
.,TRBV4-3,TRBD1,TRBJ1-2,TGCGCCAGCAGCCCTACCTTGGGACAGGGGTCCCTCCACTATGGCTACACCTTC,CASSPTLGQGSLHYGYTF
.,TRBV7-8,.,TRBJ2-3,TGTGCAAGCGGTCGGGGAATTGCAGATACGCAGTATTTT,CASGRGIADTQYF
.,TRBV5-1,.,TRBJ1-1,TGCGCCAGCAGCTTGACCGGGGAGGGCATAGGGAACACTGAAGCTTTCTTT,CASSLTGEGIGNTEAFF
.,TRBV4-1,TRBD2,TRBJ2-2,TGCGCCAGCAGCCTTAGCGGGGGGGCCACCGGGGAGCTGTTTTTT,CASSLSGGATGELFF
.,TRBV2,TRBD1,TRBJ2-7,TGTGCCAGCAGTGAAGGGGGCAGGGGGTTCGACGAGCAGTACTTC,CASSEGGRGFDEQYF
.,TRBV4-1,.,TRBJ1-2,TGCGCCAGCAGCCAACCTGACAGGATCTATGGCTACACCTTC,CASSQPDRIYGYTF
.,TRBV7-3,.,TRBJ2-3,TGTGCCAGCAGCTTACTAGCTAGCTCAGATACGCAGTATTTT,CASSLLASSDTQYF
.,TRBV5-4,.,TRBJ1-2,TGTGCCAGCAGCTTGGGGACTTCTGGCTACACCTTC,CASSLGTSGYTF
.,TRBV7-8,TRBD2,TRBJ2-5,TGTGCCAGCAGCTTAATGGCCCTAGCGGGGGAAGAGACCCAGTACTTC,CASSLMALAGEETQYF
.,TRBV15,TRBD2,TRBJ2-1,TGTGCCACCAGTGGACTAGCTCCCCACAATGAGCAGTTCTTC,CATSGLAPHNEQFF
once,TRBV3-1/TRBV3-2,TRBD1,TRBJ2-7,TGTGCCAGCAGCTATGGACAGGGCTACGAGCAGTACTTC,CASSYGQGYEQYF
.,TRBV5-1,.,TRBJ1-1,TGCGCCAGCAGCGGGCAGTCTAACACTGAAGCTTTCTTT,CASSGQSNTEAFF
once,TRBV4-3,TRBD1,TRBJ2-6,TGCGCCAGCAGCCAAGATTCCGGGACAGGAACCTCTGGGGCCAACGTCCTGACTTTC,CASSQDSGTGTSGANVLTF
.,TRBV6-1,TRBD2,TRBJ2-7,TGTGCCAGCAGTGAAGGATTACTAGCGGGGGGCGCATACGAGCAGTACTTC,CASSEGLLAGGAYEQYF
.,TRBV6-5,.,TRBJ1-1,TGTGCCAGCAGTTACGGGGGGGGCAGACTGAACACTGAAGCTTTCTTT,CASSYGGGRLNTEAFF
.,TRBV2,TRBD1,TRBJ1-6,TGTGCCAGCAAGGGACAGGGTTATTCACCCCTCCACTTT,CASKGQGYSPLHF
.,TRBV9,TRBD1,TRBJ2-4,TGTGCCAGCAGCGGCTTGGGACAGGGGGCCAACATTCAGTACTTC,CASSGLGQGANIQYF
.,TRBV2,.,TRBJ1-2,TGTGCCAGCAGCCTAATGGGGGCCCCTGTGAATGGCTACACCTTC,CASSLMGAPVNGYTF
.,TRBV2,.,TRBJ1-1,TGTGCCAGCAGTCAGGTGAACACTGAAGCTTTCTTT,CASSQVNTEAFF
.,TRBV10-1,.,TRBJ1-1,TGCGCCAGCAGTGAGTCATCAGGTTACACTGAAGCTTTCTTT,CASSESSGYTEAFF
.,TRBV7-2,.,TRBJ2-2,TGTGCCAGCAGCCCTCGTGCGACCGGGGAGCTGTTTTTT,CASSPRATGELFF
.,TRBV2,.,TRBJ1-5,TGTGCCAGTGGGAGCAGGTTCAATCAGCCCCAGCATTTT,CASGSRFNQPQHF
.,TRBV5-4,TRBD2,TRBJ2-1,TGTGCCAGCAGCATCGGGACTAGCGGGCAGGCCTACAATGAGCAGTTCTTC,CASSIGTSGQAYNEQFF
once,TRBV15,.,TRBJ1-6,TGTGCCACCAGCAGAGAGTGGGCGAGTTCACCCCTCCACTTT,CATSREWASSPLHF
.,TRBV29-1,.,TRBJ2-3,TGCAGCGTACATTTCCCAGGGGGGCCCCAGTATTTT,CSVHFPGGPQYF
.,TRBV4-1,.,TRBJ1-5,TGCGCCAGCAGCCTATTTCCGGGACTGATCAATCAGCCCCAGCATTTT,CASSLFPGLINQPQHF
.,TRBV5-8,TRBD1,TRBJ1-1,TGTGCCAGCAGCTTGGGCCAGCGACAGGGTCTGAACACTGAAGCTTTCTTT,CASSLGQRQGLNTEAFF
once,TRBV12-3/TRBV12-4,.,TRBJ1-3,TGTGCCAGCAGGCTACTAGACAACCCGGAATATTTT,CASRLLDNPEYF
.,TRBV7-9,.,TRBJ2-1,TGTGCCAGCAGCTCCATTGGGCCTAACACACTCAATGAGCAGTTCTTC,CASSSIGPNTLNEQFF
.,TRBV24-1,TRBD1,TRBJ1-2,TGTGCCACCAGTGACGGACAGGGTGAAGGCTACACCTTC,CATSDGQGEGYTF
.,TRBV13,TRBD2,TRBJ2-1,TGTGCCAGCAGCCCCCTCGGGGGGAACAATGAGCAGTTCTTC,CASSPLGGNNEQFF
.,TRBV27,TRBD1,TRBJ1-5,TGTGCCAGCAGTCACGGACAGGGGGGATTTCAGCCCCAGCATTTT,CASSHGQGGFQPQHF
.,TRBV4-1,.,TRBJ1-1,TGCGCCAGCAGCGCAGGGCACGGGAACACTGAAGCTTTCTTT,CASSAGHGNTEAFF
.,TRBV27,TRBD1,TRBJ1-1,TGTGCCAGCAGTTCGACTCTTACCGGGACAGCGAATGTTAATGAAGCTTTCTTT,CASSSTLTGTANVNEAFF
.,TRBV4-3,.,TRBJ2-7,TGCGCCAGCAGCCTGCAGGTGAGGGGGGGTCAATACGAGCAGTACTTC,CASSLQVRGGQYEQYF
.,TRBV5-1,.,TRBJ2-7,TGCGCCAGCAGCTTGGTCTTCGGTAAAAACTACGAGCAGTACTTC,CASSLVFGKNYEQYF
once,TRBV27,TRBD2,TRBJ2-1,TGTGCCAGCAGAACCCTAGCGGGGGGTGGCGAGCAGTTCTTC,CASRTLAGGGEQFF
.,TRBV30,TRBD1,TRBJ1-2,TGTGCCTGGAGTCCCCCCGACAGGGGGGGCTACACCTTC,CAWSPPDRGGYTF
.,TRBV19,TRBD1,TRBJ2-1,TGTGCCAGTAGCGGGACAGGAGGTTACTACAATGAGCAGTTCTTC,CASSGTGGYYNEQFF
.,TRBV21-1,.,TRBJ2-1,TGTGCCAGCACATCCTCGGCTAGCGGGGCTGACAATGAGCAGTTCTTC,CASTSSASGADNEQFF
few,TRBV7-3,.,TRBJ1-2,TGTGCCAGCAGCCCCCAGGGAGGGGCGGGCGGCTACACCTTC,CASSPQGGAGGYTF
once,TRBV7-9,TRBD1,TRBJ2-1,TGTGCCAGCAGCTCGTACAGGGGAACTTACAATGAGCAGTTCTTC,CASSSYRGTYNEQFF
.,TRBV19,TRBD1,TRBJ2-1,TGTGCCAGTAGTATAGTGACAGGGGTAGGGTACAATGAGCAGTTCTTC,CASSIVTGVGYNEQFF